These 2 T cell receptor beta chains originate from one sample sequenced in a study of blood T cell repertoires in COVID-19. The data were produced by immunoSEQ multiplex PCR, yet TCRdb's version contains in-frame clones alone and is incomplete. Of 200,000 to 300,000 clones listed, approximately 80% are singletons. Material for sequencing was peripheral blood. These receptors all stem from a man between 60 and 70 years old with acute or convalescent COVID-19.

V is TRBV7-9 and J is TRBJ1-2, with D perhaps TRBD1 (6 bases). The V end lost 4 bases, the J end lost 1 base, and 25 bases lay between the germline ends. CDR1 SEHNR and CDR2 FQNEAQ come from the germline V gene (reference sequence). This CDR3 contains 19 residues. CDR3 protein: CASSSYRAHSESRNYGYTF. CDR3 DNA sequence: TGTGCCAGCAGCTCGTACAGGGCCCACTCGGAAAGCCGTAACTATGGCTACACCTTC.

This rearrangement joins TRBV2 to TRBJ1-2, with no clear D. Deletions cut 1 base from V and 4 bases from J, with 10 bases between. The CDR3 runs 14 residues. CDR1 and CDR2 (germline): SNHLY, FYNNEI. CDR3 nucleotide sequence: TGTGCCAGCAGTGAAGACAGTGTGGTCTATGGCTACACCTTC. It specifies CASSEDSVVYGYTF. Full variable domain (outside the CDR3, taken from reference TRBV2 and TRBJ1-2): EPEVTQTPSHQVTQMGQEVILRCVPISNHLYFYWYRQILGQKVEFLVSFYNNEISEKSEIFDDQFSVERPDGSNFTLKIRSTKLEDSAMYFCASSEDSVVYGYTFGSGTRLTVV.